These 22 T cell receptor beta chains share one sample of origin, sequenced in a study of regulatory T cells in long-lasting Graves disease. This sample's time point: newly diagnosed GD, antithyroid drugs for less than 3 months. RNA from PBMCs was the source of the TCR library. Construction of the TCR beta libraries employed iRepertoire HTBI primers in conjunction with Arm-PCR of CDR3 regions. MiXCR, run by TCRdb on the multiplex PCR reads, gives a single entry per CDR3 protein. Among 350,000 to 450,000 distinct CDR3 sequences listed, 16% were seen once. These data are also associated with another study on T cells in Graves' hyperthyroidism and ophthalmopathy.

The material was peripheral blood mononuclear cells (PBMCs), obtained at new diagnosis, from a patient treated with antithyroid drugs. The receptors originated from a man between 40 and 49 years old with Graves disease.

This clonotype has a handful of counts. CDR3 loop: CASSEFGWVRNGNQPQHF. The DNA of the CDR3 is TGTGCCAGCAGTGAATTTGGTTGGGTCCGCAATGGGAATCAGCCCCAGCATTTT. This chain links TRBV2 with TRBJ1-5; D is unresolved. This CDR3 contains 18 residues. The V and J ends lost 2 bases and 4 bases respectively, with 21 bases between them. Per germline, CDR1 SNHLY and CDR2 FYNNEI.

V gene TRBV7-3 combines with J gene TRBJ1-5; D is possibly TRBD1 (5 bases). Germline values: CDR1 SGHTA, CDR2 FQGTGA. The CDR3 has 15 residues. Between the trimmed V and J ends, which lost 2 bases and 3 bases, there was a span of 11 bases. CDR3 sequence (DNA): TGTGCCAGCAGCTTAGGCCGGGGGGACAATCAGCCCCAGCATTTT. Its protein is CASSLGRGDNQPQHF.

This clonotype came up many times. V usage is TRBV2 and J usage is TRBJ2-1; 9 bases agree with TRBD1. J was trimmed by 7 bases and V by 7 bases; bases with no gene match: 11. CDR1 is SNHLY, CDR2 FYNNEI, per germline. This CDR3 region has 15 residues. CDR3 sequence: CASKIFRQGGNEQFF. In nucleotides, the CDR3 is TGTGCCAGCAAGATCTTCAGACAGGGGGGGAATGAGCAGTTCTTC.

This clonotype showed up just once. V gene TRBV6-5 combines with J gene TRBJ2-7; D may be TRBD1 (6 bases). Germline values: CDR1 MNHEY, CDR2 SVGAGI. The CDR3 contains 14 residues. V was cut by 0 bases and J by 3 bases, with 9 bases left in between. The DNA of the CDR3 is TGTGCCAGCAGTTACTCGTCAGGGGTCTACGAGCAGTACTTC. This translates into CASSYSSGVYEQYF.

The chain joins TRBV7-6 to TRBJ1-4; D remains ambiguous. Trimming stripped 1 base from V and 0 bases from J, with 15 bases between. This CDR3 contains 18 residues. The germline V gene has CDR1 SGHVS and CDR2 FNYEAQ. The CDR3 nucleotides read TGTGCCAGCAGCTTAGGGCCAAACGGTCGCGCAACTAATGAAAAACTGTTTTTT. It specifies CASSLGPNGRATNEKLFF. Full variable domain (remainder filled in from reference TRBV7-6 and TRBJ1-4): GAGVSQSPRYKVTKRGQDVALRCDPISGHVSLYWYRQALGQGPEFLTYFNYEAQQDKSGLPNDRFSAERPEGSISTLTIQRTEQRDSAMYRCASSLGPNGRATNEKLFFGSGTQLSVL.

This sequence joins TRBV5-4 and TRBJ2-7, with D unclear. Germline assignment: CDR1 SGHNT and CDR2 YYREEE (reference sequence). The CDR3 loop spans 12 amino acids. V lost 0 bases and J 9 bases, leaving 10 bases between the germline ends. CDR3 residues: CASSLDGLVQYF. DNA for the CDR3: TGTGCCAGCAGCTTGGATGGGTTAGTGCAGTACTTC.

This clonotype was seen only a few times. The chain combines TRBV18 with TRBJ2-3, with TRBD2 as a possible D gene (6 bases). This CDR3 comprises 16 residues. Germline CDR1 is KGHSH and CDR2 is LQKENI. V lost 3 bases and J 0 bases, leaving 13 bases between the germline ends. CDR3 bases: TGTGCCAGCTCACCCAACTGGGGGGAAAGCACAGATACGCAGTATTTT. Protein sequence: CASSPNWGESTDTQYF.

This clonotype was seen at least ten times. This sequence joins TRBV2 and TRBJ2-5, with D possibly matching TRBD2 (5 bases). The length of the CDR3 is 13 residues. V was cut by 3 bases and J by 4 bases, with 9 bases left in between. Germline V gene sequence: CDR1 SNHLY, CDR2 FYNNEI. This CDR3 is CASSDRDPETQYF. CDR3 in DNA: TGTGCCAGCAGTGACCGGGATCCAGAGACCCAGTACTTC.

As concerns this clonotype: This may come from a read error, since a much larger clone is one base off. The rearrangement links TRBV27 to TRBJ2-5; D might be TRBD1 or TRBD2, each matching 6 bases. The CDR3 loop spans 14 amino acids. Between the trimmed V and J ends, which lost 5 bases and 5 bases, there was a span of 15 bases. Germline CDR1 MNHEY, CDR2 SMNVEV (reference sequence). CDR3 sequence: CASSQGGLRETQYF. CDR3 DNA sequence: TGTGCCAGCAGTCAAGGGGGGTTGAGGGAGACCCAGTACTTC.

This clonotype was recorded a few times. This chain connects TRBV7-6 to TRBJ2-1, with TRBD1 matching over 12 bases. The ends lost 1 base at V and 7 bases at J; junction bases unmatched: 5. CDR1 is SGHVS and CDR2 is FNYEAQ in the germline V gene. The CDR3 is 16 amino acids. The CDR3 protein is CASSLVRDRGLNEQFF. CDR3 in DNA: TGTGCCAGCAGCTTAGTCCGGGACAGGGGGCTGAATGAGCAGTTCTTC.

At least ten counts were recorded for this clonotype. V and J are TRBV11-3 and TRBJ1-6; 9 nucleotides line up with TRBD1. V was pared by 1 base and J by 12 bases, with 10 bases of the junction left unmatched. The CDR3 spans 16 residues. Germline CDR1 is SGHNT and CDR2 is YENEEA. This CDR3 is CASSLGSGTGFRPLHF. DNA of the CDR3: TGTGCCAGCAGCTTAGGATCCGGGACAGGGTTTAGACCCCTCCACTTT.

Concerning this clonotype itself: A much bigger clone sits one base away, suggesting this may be a read error. The chain is built from TRBV27 and TRBJ2-7; no firm D call. Germline V gene lookup returns CDR1 MNHEY and CDR2 SMNVEV (reference sequence). The CDR3 runs to 15 residues. With 6 bases removed from V and 7 bases from J, the gap between germline ends came to 22 bases. In nucleotides, the CDR3 is TGTGCCAGCAGACCTCCCGGCTTCCCTAACAATGAGCAGTACTTC. Translation: CASRPPGFPNNEQYF.

This clonotype was seen a few times. V is TRBV28 and J is TRBJ2-2; 9 bases are shared with TRBD2. CDR3 length: 14 amino acids. Germline-derived CDR1 and CDR2 are MDHEN and SYDVKM. The junction had 2 bases not matched to a gene; V was cut back by 4 bases and J by 5 bases. CDR3 residues: CASSWTSETGELFF. The CDR3 bases are TGTGCCAGCAGTTGGACTAGCGAGACCGGGGAGCTGTTTTTT.

There are many counts of this clonotype. This sequence joins TRBV7-2 and TRBJ1-1; TRBD1 is a possible D gene (5 bases). This CDR3 has 15 residues. CDR1 and CDR2 from the germline V gene are SGHTA and FQGNSA. V shed 2 bases and J shed 3 bases, with 13 bases lying between them. CDR3 residues: CASSLYGGADTEAFF. CDR3 DNA sequence: TGTGCCAGCAGCTTATATGGGGGTGCGGACACTGAAGCTTTCTTT.

This clonotype was counted many times. V is TRBV7-2 and J is TRBJ1-1; D remains unclear. The V end was cut by 4 bases, the J end by 2 bases, with 14 bases between. The CDR3 is 15 residues long. The germline V gene encodes CDR1 SGHTA and CDR2 FQGNSA. CDR3 nucleotides: TGTGCCAGCAGCTGGAACCCGTCAGGAAACACTGAAGCTTTCTTT. Its protein is CASSWNPSGNTEAFF. The full variable domain, completed using reference TRBV7-2 and TRBJ1-1, is GAGVSQSPSNKVTEKGKDVELRCDPISGHTALYWYRQSLGQGLEFLIYFQGNSAPDKSGLPSDRFSAERTGGSVSTLTIQRTQQEDSAVYLCASSWNPSGNTEAFFGQGTRLTVV.

This clonotype was recorded many times. The chain recombines TRBV2 with TRBJ1-5; no clear D gene. Deletions cut 3 bases from V and 4 bases from J, with 13 bases between. Germline V CDR1 and CDR2: SNHLY, FYNNEI. The CDR3 covers 15 residues. In DNA, the CDR3 is TGTGCCAGCAGTGATGTTGGCTCGAGTAATCAGCCCCAGCATTTT. This gives the protein CASSDVGSSNQPQHF.

At least ten counts were recorded for this clonotype. This chain connects TRBV18 to TRBJ2-3; D remains ambiguous. The V and J ends lost 2 bases and 6 bases respectively, with 15 bases between them. Looked up from germline, CDR1 is KGHSH and CDR2 is LQKENI. The CDR3 consists of 15 residues. CDR3 protein: CASSPVLRGLDTQYF. Written as DNA, the CDR3 is TGTGCCAGCTCACCAGTTCTGAGAGGATTGGATACGCAGTATTTT.

This clonotype was detected many times. This chain connects TRBV2 to TRBJ2-7; 12 bases fit TRBD2. The J segment lost 3 bases and the V segment lost 1 base, leaving 7 bases of the junction unmatched. CDR1 is SNHLY and CDR2 is FYNNEI in the germline V gene. The CDR3 spans 17 residues. The CDR3 spells CASSEGETSGGLYEQYF. The CDR3 nucleotides are TGTGCCAGCAGTGAAGGAGAGACTAGCGGGGGCCTCTACGAGCAGTACTTC.

This clonotype was seen repeatedly, ten times or more. This sequence joins TRBV20-1 and TRBJ2-7; TRBD2 aligns across 11 bases. With V trimmed by 5 bases and J by 5 bases, 8 bases remained unmatched. Germline V gene lookup returns CDR1 DFQATT and CDR2 SNEGSKA (reference sequence). The CDR3 is made up of 14 amino acids. The CDR3 reads CSAREGLAADEQYF. The CDR3 nucleotides read TGCAGTGCTCGGGAGGGACTAGCGGCAGACGAGCAGTACTTC.

The chain joins TRBV5-1 to TRBJ2-1; 9 bases align to TRBD1. The CDR3 is 15 residues long. Germline lookup yields CDR1 SGHRS and CDR2 YFSETQ. The ends lost 4 bases at V and 5 bases at J; junction bases unmatched: 7. CDR3 in DNA: TGCGCCAGCAGCCGGGGACAGGGTCGGCACAATGAGCAGTTCTTC. It codes for CASSRGQGRHNEQFF. The full variable domain, completed using reference TRBV5-1 and TRBJ2-1, is KAGVTQTPRYLIKTRGQQVTLSCSPISGHRSVSWYQQTPGQGLQFLFEYFSETQRNKGNFPGRFSGRQFSNSRSEMNVSTLELGDSALYLCASSRGQGRHNEQFFGPGTRLTVL.

Concerning this clonotype itself: The germline gene is not matched at one end of the junction; a read error may be the cause. The V call is TRBV6-1, the J call TRBJ1-1; 11 bases are a match to TRBD1. The V gene's germline CDR1 is MNHNS and CDR2 SASEGT. This CDR3 region has 16 residues. CDR3 amino acids: CASSERTGGLNAEAFF. CDR3 nucleotide sequence: TGCGCCAGCAGTGAGCGGACAGGGGGCCTGAACGCTGAAGCTTTCTTT.

This clonotype came up many times. The V and J genes are TRBV11-2 and TRBJ2-5; D remains ambiguous. Germline CDR1 SGHAT, CDR2 FQNNGV. V lost 0 bases, J lost 4 bases, and 12 bases lay in between. The CDR3 spans 15 residues. This CDR3 is CASSLDQVRPETQYF. The CDR3 DNA reads as TGTGCCAGCAGCTTAGATCAGGTCCGCCCAGAGACCCAGTACTTC.